The clone carrying this T cell receptor beta chain has more than one count but fewer than ten. No antigen is known for it. An end of the junction does not agree with germline; a read error may underlie this. Germline V gene lookup returns CDR1 SSHAT and CDR2 FNYEAQ (reference sequence). The CDR3 has 15 residues. The sample originates from a study of early T cells in non-severe SARS-CoV-2 infection. Study as a whole: Sequencing targeted bulk RNA from unsorted whole blood, leaving chains unpaired.

Unique molecular identifiers were added to individual cDNA molecules. A single record per CDR3 protein comes from TCRdb applying MiXCR to the 5' RACE reads. Altogether fewer than 85,000 distinct CDR3 sequences are present, roughly a sixth being singletons, with the ten largest covering 2.5% to 3%. Study-wide points: Matching with VDJdb favored anti-spike CD8 responses (missing private and CD4 specificities).

Sequencing was done on a sample of whole blood. The chain couples TRBV7-7 to TRBJ2-1; D not resolved. The TCR sequence derives from an adult who was a healthcare worker with PCR-confirmed SARS-CoV-2 infection or an uninfected control (not recorded which). CDR3 loop: CASSLSMGSLDEQFF. In DNA form, the CDR3 reads TGTGCTAGCAGCTTAAGCATGGGCAGCCTTGATGAGCAGTTCTTC. Drawing the rest from reference TRBV7-7 and TRBJ2-1, the complete variable domain is GAGVSQSPRYKVTKRGQDVTLRCDPISSHATLYWYQQALGQGPEFLTYFNYEAQPDKSGLPSDRFSAERPEGSISTLTIQRTEQRDSAMYRCASSLSMGSLDEQFFGPGTRLTVL.